Presented here are 8 T cell receptor beta chains from one specimen sequenced in a study of beta chain features in type 1 diabetes. The isolated RNA, all of it, was reverse transcribed, so expressed TCRB transcripts were what got sequenced. Libraries were prepared by immunoSEQ multiplex PCR; TCRdb keeps only in-frame clonotypes and omits some of them. The repertoire consists of over 120,000 clones, with roughly a tenth occurring once and the leading ten covering approximately 1.3%. The sample was naive CD4+ T cells from blood. These receptors originate from a young man in good health.

This clone turned up a few times. The J gene is TRBJ2-3, the V gene TRBV6-4, with 13 bases lining up with TRBD2. V dropped 6 bases and J dropped 4; count of bases not matched to a gene: 7. Germline-derived CDR1 and CDR2 are MRHNA and SNTAGT. The CDR3 extends over 16 amino acids. The CDR3 DNA sequence: TGTGCCAGCAGGCCAACTAGCGGGGGGGCCGCAGATACGCAGTATTTT. This codes for CASRPTSGGAADTQYF.

CDR3 sequence (DNA): TGTGCCAGCAGCGCCCCCGGGACAGGGGGATACGAGCAGTACTTC. The encoded protein is CASSAPGTGGYEQYF. The chain couples TRBV4-2 to TRBJ2-7; 11 nucleotides agree with TRBD1. The CDR3 consists of 15 residues. Per germline, CDR1 LGHNA and CDR2 YNFKEQ. Trimming took 5 bases from V and 4 from J; bases not matched to a gene: 7.

The chain employs TRBV14 and TRBJ2-3; 11 bases map to TRBD2. The trim removed 4 bases at V and 2 bases at J, leaving 5 bases unmatched. CDR1 is SGHDN, CDR2 FVKESK, per germline. The CDR3 sequence is 16 residues long. Written as DNA, the CDR3 is TGTGCCAGCAGCCGCATAGCGGGGGGGATCACAGATACGCAGTATTTT. It is translated as CASSRIAGGITDTQYF.

V and J are TRBV7-3 and TRBJ2-1; 9 nucleotides align to TRBD2. The CDR3 spans 16 residues. V shed 0 bases, J shed 7 bases, and the junction held 7 bases outside the gene matches. Germline values: CDR1 SGHTA, CDR2 FQGTGA. CDR3 region: CASSLTASGAVNEQFF. CDR3 DNA sequence: TGTGCCAGCAGCTTAACGGCTAGCGGGGCTGTTAATGAGCAGTTCTTC.

This clone has more than one count but fewer than ten. V usage is TRBV27 and J usage is TRBJ2-7, with 8 bases matching TRBD2. CDR1 and CDR2 from the germline V gene are MNHEY and SMNVEV (reference sequence). The CDR3 spans 14 residues. J was trimmed by 7 bases and V by 6 bases; bases with no gene match: 11. CDR3 region: CASRVSGATGEQYF. The CDR3, as DNA: TGTGCCAGCAGAGTTAGCGGGGCAACGGGGGAGCAGTACTTC.

This clone was seen ten or more times. J is TRBJ2-4 and V is TRBV28; 9 nucleotides line up with TRBD1. Germline trimming cut 6 bases from V and 6 bases from J; bases unmatched to any gene: 3. Germline V lookup: CDR1 MDHEN, CDR2 SYDVKM. The CDR3 covers 13 residues. The CDR3 sequence: CASRGQGLNIQYF. The CDR3 DNA follows: TGTGCCAGCAGGGGACAGGGCTTAAACATTCAGTACTTC.

A single count supports this clone. The chain carries TRBV6-5 and TRBJ1-3; TRBD1 is a possible D gene (6 bases). V was trimmed by 5 bases and J by 1 base, leaving 9 bases between them. Germline V CDR1 and CDR2: MNHEY, SVGAGI. The CDR3 spans 14 residues. The CDR3 here is CASSQTGSGNTIYF. CDR3 nucleotides: TGTGCCAGCAGTCAAACAGGGTCTGGAAACACCATATATTTT.

The rearrangement uses TRBV27 and TRBJ1-2; D is uncertain. Germline V gene sequence: CDR1 MNHEY, CDR2 SMNVEV (reference sequence). The CDR3 loop spans 13 amino acids. The V gene lost 1 base and the J gene lost 4 bases, with 7 bases spanning the gap. The DNA of the CDR3 is TGTGCCAGCAGTTTATTTCGGAGCTATGGCTACACCTTC. Residues: CASSLFRSYGYTF.